Following are 9 T cell receptor beta chains from one sample sequenced in a study of cytotoxic CD8 clonotypes in ibrutinib-treated CLL. Profiling relied on immunoSEQ multiplex PCR, and the TCRdb table lists in-frame clones only, not all of them. The sample carries about 85,000 clones, roughly 80% recorded once. Sequencing used PBMCs, obtained after 12 months of ibrutinib treatment. All receptors come from a human donor with chronic lymphocytic leukemia.

The chain has TRBV19 and TRBJ1-1; 8 bases line up with TRBD1. CDR3 length: 13 amino acids. V shed 6 bases, J shed 5 bases, and the junction held 5 bases outside the gene matches. Germline lookup yields CDR1 LNHDA and CDR2 SQIVND (reference sequence). The chain's CDR3 is CASRRQGSTEAFF. The CDR3 bases are TGTGCCAGTAGGAGACAGGGGTCGACTGAAGCTTTCTTT. Using reference TRBV19 and TRBJ1-1 for the parts outside the CDR3, the full variable domain is DGGITQSPKYLFRKEGQNVTLSCEQNLNHDAMYWYRQDPGQGLRLIYYSQIVNDFQKGDIAEGYSVSREKKESFPLTVTSAQKNPTAFYLCASRRQGSTEAFFGQGTRLTVV.

This sequence joins TRBV11-2 and TRBJ2-5; D is ambiguous. Germline lookup yields CDR1 SGHAT and CDR2 FQNNGV. The V and J ends lost 3 bases and 5 bases respectively, with 10 bases between them. The CDR3 is 13 residues long. For the CDR3, the DNA is TGTGCCAGCAGCTTTCCCGGCGGCGAGACCCAGTACTTC. Its translation is CASSFPGGETQYF.

V gene TRBV5-1 combines with J gene TRBJ1-1; TRBD1 aligns across 7 bases. Germline V gives CDR1 SGHRS, CDR2 YFSETQ. The V and J ends lost 3 bases and 8 bases, in that order; junction bases with no gene match: 1. The CDR3 is 11 amino acids. CDR3: CASSSTGEAFF. In nucleotides, the CDR3 is TGCGCCAGCAGCTCGACAGGGGAAGCTTTCTTT.

The chain links TRBV6-5 to TRBJ2-1, with D maybe TRBD2 (7 bases). CDR1 is MNHEY and CDR2 is SVGAGI in the germline V gene. V was cut by 6 bases and J by 2 bases, with 14 bases left in between. CDR3 length equals 15 residues. CDR3 bases: TGTGCCAGCAGCCGGGGGGCCTACCCCTACAATGAGCAGTTCTTC. Amino acids: CASSRGAYPYNEQFF.

The CDR3 DNA reads as TGTGCCAGCAGCTTGGGGGGGGACCTCGCGGCAGATACGCAGTATTTT. Translation: CASSLGGDLAADTQYF. J is TRBJ2-3 and V is TRBV5-4, with a possible D match to TRBD2 (6 bases). Deletions cut 0 bases from V and 4 bases from J, with 15 bases between. The CDR3 spans 16 residues. The germline V gene has CDR1 SGHNT and CDR2 YYREEE (reference sequence).

This chain joins TRBV5-6 and TRBJ2-2, with no clear D. CDR1 is SGHDT and CDR2 is YYEEEE in the germline V gene. This CDR3 region has 14 residues. The V gene lost 0 bases and the J gene lost 1 base, with 4 bases spanning the gap. CDR3 in DNA: TGTGCCAGCAGCTTGGGTTGGAACACCGGGGAGCTGTTTTTT. Its translation is CASSLGWNTGELFF.

The V and J genes are TRBV19 and TRBJ1-2; no reliable D call. This CDR3 region has 13 residues. Germline loops: CDR1 LNHDA, CDR2 SQIVND (reference sequence). Between the trimmed V and J ends, which lost 1 base and 4 bases, there was a span of 7 bases. DNA of the CDR3: TGTGCCAGTAGTATAGGAAGGGTCTATGGCTACACCTTC. Its protein is CASSIGRVYGYTF. Looking up the rest from reference TRBV19 and TRBJ1-2 gives the full variable domain: DGGITQSPKYLFRKEGQNVTLSCEQNLNHDAMYWYRQDPGQGLRLIYYSQIVNDFQKGDIAEGYSVSREKKESFPLTVTSAQKNPTAFYLCASSIGRVYGYTFGSGTRLTVV.

The chain links TRBV11-1 to TRBJ1-2; 8 bases line up with TRBD1. The CDR3 is 13 amino acids. After removal of 3 bases from V and 7 bases from J, the junction contained 4 bases not matched to a gene. Germline V lookup: CDR1 SGHAT, CDR2 FQDESV (reference sequence). The CDR3 loop reads CASSFQGAVGYTF. DNA of the CDR3: TGTGCCAGCAGCTTTCAGGGGGCGGTTGGCTACACCTTC.

CDR3 protein: CASSLAGGLYNEQFF. The CDR3 nucleotides read TGTGCCAGCAGCTTAGCGGGGGGCCTATACAATGAGCAGTTCTTC. The rearrangement links TRBV7-2 to TRBJ2-1, with D possibly being TRBD1 or TRBD2 (6 bases each). The CDR3 runs 15 residues. Trimming took 0 bases from V and 4 from J, leaving 10 bases between them. Germline V gene data show CDR1 as SGHTA and CDR2 as FQGNSA.